This T cell receptor (beta chain) was captured by sequencing in a study of identical twins. Overall study findings and caveats: Abundant beta clonotypes from cord blood had fewer insertions, unlike memory repertoires, which showed none. Zero-insertion results could be subject to partial confounding by invariant MAIT and iNKT cells.

As to this clonotype: What it binds is not known.

The germline V gene has CDR1 MNHEY and CDR2 SVGAGI. The V and J ends lost 4 bases and 7 bases respectively, with 14 bases between them. The CDR3 length is 14 residues. TCRdb re-called the 5' RACE reads with MiXCR, one entry per CDR3 protein. The sample shows roughly 200,000 distinct CDR3 sequences, 15% to 20% of them seen only once. This sample was also put to use in a study of T cells expressing NK-cell markers.

V and J are TRBV6-5 and TRBJ2-4, with D possibly TRBD2 on 5 matching bases. The receptor comes from a woman aged 18-29 years in good health. Input material: CD8+ T cells sorted from blood. CDR3 in amino acids: CASSFTERDNIQYF. The CDR3 DNA sequence: TGTGCCAGCAGTTTCACTGAGAGGGATAACATTCAGTACTTC.